The rows below give T cell receptor beta chains drawn from one sample of a study of T cells in Graves' hyperthyroidism and ophthalmopathy. TCRdb fed the multiplex PCR reads into MiXCR, producing one record per CDR3 protein. The sample consists of about 420,000 distinct CDR3 sequences, around a sixth of them appearing once. Sequenced: blood. These receptors were taken from a woman in her late teens or twenties with Graves' hyperthyroidism. CDR3s include the opening cysteine and the closing phenylalanine or tryptophan. Fields, in order: CDR3 protein, CDR3 DNA, clone size, V gene, J gene, D gene. The D gene is left open where the match is weak. A row's size may be missing; if present it is once, few, many or a size class.

CASSKSRGSYNSPLHF,TGTGCCAGCAGCAAGTCCCGTGGCTCCTATAATTCACCCCTCCACTTT,few,TRBV13,TRBJ1-6,.
CASSETPHTQYF,TGTGCCAGCAGCGAGACCCCGCATACGCAGTATTTT,many,TRBV7-2,TRBJ2-3,.
CASSLGVAGEVETQYF,TGTGCCAGCAGCTTAGGGGTAGCGGGAGAAGTAGAGACCCAGTACTTC,many,TRBV7-6,TRBJ2-5,TRBD2
CAWSKGAGSTDTQYF,TGTGCCTGGAGTAAGGGGGCGGGTAGCACAGATACGCAGTATTTT,many,TRBV30,TRBJ2-3,TRBD1
CASSPEREAYNEQFF,TGTGCCAGCAGCCCTGAGCGGGAAGCCTACAATGAGCAGTTCTTC,many,TRBV11-3,TRBJ2-1,TRBD2
CASSPAGQAGTEAFF,TGCGCCAGCAGCCCAGCGGGACAGGCGGGCACTGAAGCTTTCTTT,many,TRBV4-1,TRBJ1-1,TRBD1
CASSPGLAAYEQYF,TGTGCCAGCAGTCCGGGACTAGCAGCCTACGAGCAGTACTTC,many,TRBV12-3/TRBV12-4,TRBJ2-7,TRBD2
CSAAEGGSGYTF,TGCAGTGCTGCGGAGGGGGGAAGTGGCTACACCTTC,many,TRBV20-1,TRBJ1-2,.
CSVQGRDRETQYF,TGCAGTGTTCAAGGTCGGGACAGGGAGACCCAGTACTTC,many,TRBV20-1,TRBJ2-5,TRBD1
CSLRGGSAPYEQYF,TGCAGTTTAAGAGGGGGGAGCGCACCCTACGAGCAGTACTTC,many,TRBV20-1,TRBJ2-7,.
CASSLILAGVSHTGELFF,TGTGCCAGCAGCTTGATACTAGCGGGAGTATCCCACACCGGGGAGCTGTTTTTT,many,TRBV5-8,TRBJ2-2,TRBD2
CASSPLGPNEKLFF,TGTGCCAGCAGCCCTCTCGGGCCCAATGAAAAACTGTTTTTT,many,TRBV12-3/TRBV12-4,TRBJ1-4,.
CASSRPQAGGSYNEQFF,TGCGCCAGCAGTCGTCCTCAAGCGGGGGGATCCTACAATGAGCAGTTCTTC,few,TRBV5-1,TRBJ2-1,TRBD2
CASTQGGGLAGDTQYF,TGTGCCAGCACCCAAGGCGGGGGACTAGCAGGTGATACGCAGTATTTT,few,TRBV28,TRBJ2-3,TRBD2
CASSSTGGYGNEKLFF,TGTGCCAGCAGTTCGACAGGGGGCTATGGTAATGAAAAACTGTTTTTT,many,TRBV5-8,TRBJ1-4,TRBD1
CASSLAVDSDTQYF,TGCGCCAGCAGCTTGGCGGTAGATTCAGATACGCAGTATTTT,many,TRBV5-1,TRBJ2-3,.
CASSQSISYEQYF,TGTGCCAGCAGCCAAAGTATCTCCTACGAGCAGTACTTC,many,TRBV3-1,TRBJ2-7,.
CASSEYTSNEKLFF,TGTGCCAGCAGTGAATACACCTCTAATGAAAAACTGTTTTTT,.,TRBV2,TRBJ1-4,.
CASSHPGQGGETQYF,TGTGCCAGCAGCCATCCGGGACAAGGAGGGGAGACCCAGTACTTC,many,TRBV28,TRBJ2-5,.
CATSDRSRGQFF,TGTGCCACCAGTGACCGGAGTAGGGGGCAGTTCTTC,many,TRBV24-1,TRBJ2-1,.
CASSSRGIAGAYEQYF,TGTGCCAGCAGTTCTCGTGGGATAGCGGGGGCCTACGAGCAGTACTTC,many,TRBV27,TRBJ2-7,TRBD2
CASSFYRVLSMAGANVLTF,TGTGCCAGCAGTTTCTACAGGGTTTTGTCCATGGCTGGGGCCAACGTCCTGACTTTC,many,TRBV28,TRBJ2-6,.
CASSQGPFDSNQPQHF,TGTGCCAGCAGTCAGGGACCTTTCGATAGCAATCAGCCCCAGCATTTT,many,TRBV6-1,TRBJ1-5,.
CASSNRGQGVSDTQYF,TGTGCCAGCAGTAATAGGGGACAGGGGGTATCAGATACGCAGTATTTT,many,TRBV6-1,TRBJ2-3,TRBD1
CASSLGTSGRALEQFF,TGTGCCAGTAGCCTAGGGACTAGCGGGAGGGCCCTTGAGCAGTTCTTC,few,TRBV19,TRBJ2-1,TRBD2
CASSQGGGSSYNEQFF,TGTGCCAGCAGCCAAGGGGGGGGGAGCTCCTACAATGAGCAGTTCTTC,few,TRBV3-1,TRBJ2-1,TRBD2
CAWSAGLADVNEQFF,TGTGCCTGGAGTGCGGGACTAGCGGATGTAAATGAGCAGTTCTTC,.,TRBV30,TRBJ2-1,TRBD2
CASSGLAGRTGELFF,TGTGCCAGCAGTGGACTAGCGGGGAGAACCGGGGAGCTGTTTTTT,.,TRBV2,TRBJ2-2,TRBD2
CASSSGGGYDTQYF,TGCGCCAGCAGCTCCGGGGGGGGCTATGATACGCAGTATTTT,.,TRBV5-1,TRBJ2-3,TRBD2